This T cell receptor beta chain derives from a study of OX40 agonist ivuxolimab in advanced cancers. About the study as a whole: Ivuxolimab was an agonistic, fully human IgG2 monoclonal antibody directed against OX40 (CD134), a costimulatory receptor. Intravenous ivuxolimab was administered to patients every 2 weeks at six dose levels: 0.01, 0.1, 0.3, 1.5, 3 and 10 mg/kg. Among the 50 to 55 dose-escalation patients, around 19 had hepatocellular carcinoma, 15 or so melanoma, 9 renal cell carcinoma and 9 head and neck cancer. A male proportion of 70% to 90% and a mean age of 60 years, ranging from about 20 to 79, were recorded for the dose-escalation cohort. Prior anti-PD-1, anti-PD-L1 or anti-CTLA-4 therapy was permitted, and about 40% of dose-escalation patients had received checkpoint inhibitors. Partial responses occurred in three dose-escalation patients: two with cutaneous melanoma and one with hepatocellular carcinoma. Peripheral TCRbeta sequencing aimed to test whether ivuxolimab altered TCR sequence diversity and caused clonal T-cell expansion. The monotherapy dose-escalation portion (N = 52 patients) of the phase I ivuxolimab trial is reported in the paper. What the authors observed across the whole study: In partial responders in the 0.1-3.0 mg/kg groups, normalized peripheral clonal expansion was found to be among the lowest, especially among CD8+ T cells. At doses from 0.1 to 3.0 mg/kg, clonal expansion was seen in both CD4+ and CD8+ blood T cells between baseline and week 6. On average, CD8+ T cells showed more expanded clones than CD4+ T cells after ivuxolimab. Low levels of normalized T-cell clonal expansion were also shown by some nonresponding patients. Antigen specificity was not determined for the clonally expanded peripheral T cells.

On this clone: Its antigen is still unknown. Nothing much larger sits one base from this clone, and base qualities are not available.

The trial excluded patients who had a history of autoimmune disease or were on systemic immunosuppression. Peripheral blood for TCR sequencing was collected from all dose cohorts at baseline, on cycle 4 day 1, and on cycle 7 day 1. Samples came from an open-label, multicenter, first-in-human phase I dose-escalation trial of ivuxolimab. The trial enrolled adults with locally advanced or metastatic head and neck squamous cell, hepatocellular, melanoma or renal cell carcinoma. Before TCR sequencing, CD4+ T cells and CD8+ T cells were sorted from peripheral blood as separate populations. CDR1 and CDR2 are drawn from the germline V gene: SGHDN, FVKESK. After removal of 4 bases from V and 7 bases from J, the junction retains 7 bases not matched to a gene. The CDR3 sequence holds 15 residues, the cysteine and phenylalanine included. The DNA shown is the 45-base CDR3, in frame from base 1. To sequence the TCRbeta CDR3 region, genomic DNA was isolated from the sorted cells. The immunoSEQ Assay was used to sequence the TCRbeta CDR3 regions. The clones in this table, taken by TCRdb from immuneACCESS, are in-frame only. Not every clone is retained; where verified, under half of the shortfall comes from an unresolved V gene, and the cause of the rest is unknown. The sample yields approximately 90,000 clones; roughly nine tenths were counted once. Around 0.3% of the sample is in the top ten clones.

Sequencing used CD4+ or CD8+ T cells sorted from blood, obtained in a trial of the OX40 agonist ivuxolimab. The chain links TRBV14 with TRBJ2-7; 13 of the junction bases match TRBD2. The receptor was derived from an adult with an advanced solid tumor such as melanoma, head and neck, liver or kidney cancer. CDR3 sequence: CASSPRTSGGLEQYF. The base sequence is TGTGCCAGCAGCCCCCGGACTAGCGGGGGTCTGGAGCAGTACTTC.